Each of the 10 T cell receptor beta chains below was sequenced from the same sample in a study of T cell clusters in autoimmune cytopenias. Each sample's input was approximately 270 ng genomic DNA, 38,000 or so genome equivalents. Multiplex touch-down PCR amplified TRB using TRB-A and TRB-B pools in one tube. One entry per CDR3 protein, without DNA, is what TCRdb gives after re-calling the multiplex PCR reads. The table for this sample gives around 2,200 distinct CDR3 sequences. These data were also filed under a second study, of T cell repertoires in aging, cancer and after chemotherapy.

The material sequenced was peripheral blood. The receptors were sampled from a human donor in good health.

By frequency, this clonotype is medium-sized. V usage is TRBV7-2 and J usage is TRBJ1-2. The germline CDR1 and CDR2 sequences are SGHTA and FQGNSA. This CDR3 region has 13 residues. The CDR3: CASSSSVYEGYTF.

The chain employs TRBV28 and TRBJ1-1. Per the germline V gene, CDR1 is MDHEN and CDR2 is SYDVKM. The CDR3 spans 16 residues. Here the CDR3 reads CASSSSNFVRDTEAFF.

Measured by frequency, this clonotype is medium-sized. V gene TRBV19 combines with J gene TRBJ1-1; TCRdb calls TRBD1, which cannot be checked without DNA. Germline V gene lookup returns CDR1 LNHDA and CDR2 SQIVND (reference sequence). The CDR3 is 15 amino acids. CDR3 sequence reads: CASSHAWEGFTEAFF.

This clonotype ranks as medium-sized in terms of frequency. V usage is TRBV5-4 and J usage is TRBJ2-5; the D call from TCRdb, TRBD2, cannot be confirmed without DNA. Germline CDR1 is SGHNT and CDR2 is YYREEE (reference sequence). This CDR3 contains 18 residues. CDR3 in amino acids: CASSQPGLAGVVSETQYF.

The chain uses TRBV9 and TRBJ1-2; absent DNA, TCRdb's TRBD1 call cannot be checked. The germline V gene encodes CDR1 SGDLS and CDR2 YYNGEE. The CDR3 totals 15 residues. The CDR3 loop reads CASSPEGQENYGYTF. Complete variable domain (other parts from reference TRBV9 and TRBJ1-2): DSGVTQTPKHLITATGQRVTLRCSPRSGDLSVYWYQQSLDQGLQFLIQYYNGEERAKGNILERFSAQQFPDLHSELNLSSLELGDSALYFCASSPEGQENYGYTFGSGTRLTVV.

This clonotype is called medium-sized based on its frequency. This rearrangement joins TRBV6-2 or TRBV6-3 to TRBJ2-5; TCRdb calls TRBD2, which cannot be checked without DNA. The CDR3 contains 12 residues. Germline V gene lookup returns CDR1 MNHEY and CDR2 SVGEGT. CDR3 in amino acids: CASSYTRETQYF.

The gene calls are TRBV20-1 and TRBJ2-7; TCRdb's D call of TRBD1 is untestable without DNA. CDR3 length equals 12 residues. Germline CDR1 DFQATT, CDR2 SNEGSKA (reference sequence). CDR3 loop: CSARPTGFEQYF.

This clonotype is labeled large (0.1 to 1%) based on frequency. This chain connects TRBV19 to TRBJ1-4; TCRdb picks TRBD1, but there is no DNA to check that call. Germline V lookup: CDR1 LNHDA, CDR2 SQIVND (reference sequence). The CDR3 extends over 15 amino acids. The chain's CDR3 is CASSQPPGGSEKLFF.

The V and J genes are TRBV6-5 and TRBJ2-7; without DNA, the TCRdb call of TRBD1 cannot be checked. Germline V gene data show CDR1 as MNHEY and CDR2 as SVGAGI. The CDR3 covers 11 residues. CDR3 sequence reads: CASSSTGPQYF.

This chain joins TRBV5-6 and TRBJ1-1. The length of the CDR3 is 13 residues. Germline V gene lookup returns CDR1 SGHDT and CDR2 YYEEEE. This chain's CDR3 is CASSWGINTEAFF.